The source of this T cell receptor beta chain is a study of molecular identifiers for immune sequencing clone quantification. The CDR3 is 14 amino acids. Between the trimmed V and J ends, which lost 4 bases and 4 bases, there was a span of 13 bases. Germline V lookup: CDR1 MNHEY, CDR2 SVGEGT. This clonotype was seen a few times. TCRdb re-derived calls from the PCR reads in MiXCR, one entry per CDR3 protein. The sample lists more than 300,000 distinct CDR3 sequences, about a fifth occurring once. This chain links TRBV6-2 or TRBV6-3 with TRBJ1-2, with D hard to call. The material sequenced was naive CD8+ T cells from blood, with Jurkat cell RNA spiked in. Subset reported: FACS-sorted CD8+CD4-CCR7+CD45RA+ naive T cells. This clonotype originated in a human donor in good health. Some libraries in this study had Jurkat cell RNA spiked in. CDR3 coding DNA: TGTGCCAGCAGTTCGGCAGGAGGTTTCTATGGCTACACCTTC. It specifies CASSSAGGFYGYTF.